One and the same sample provided the 17 T cell receptor beta chains below, sequenced in a study of neurological immune-mediated disorders. In TCRdb, the 5' RACE reads were re-called with MiXCR into one record per CDR3 protein. The sample holds about 70,000 distinct CDR3 sequences, approximately 5% seen once. Material: PBMCs. The receptors were sampled from a woman in her 70s with multiple sclerosis.

This clonotype was counted ten times or more. The V call is TRBV5-1, the J call TRBJ2-2; TRBD2 matches at 8 bases. CDR1 SGHRS and CDR2 YFSETQ come from the germline V gene. The CDR3 is 16 amino acids. Trimming took 4 bases from V and 7 from J; bases not matched to a gene: 12. The CDR3: CASSSSSGRAGGELFF. The CDR3 nucleotides are TGCGCCAGCAGCAGCTCGAGCGGGAGAGCGGGCGGGGAGCTGTTTTTT.

Here the CDR3 reads CASSLADGGGEKLFF. DNA for the CDR3: TGCGCCAGCAGCTTGGCCGATGGGGGAGGAGAAAAACTGTTTTTT. The chain recombines TRBV5-1 with TRBJ1-4; D may be TRBD1 (5 bases). V was clipped by 0 bases and J by 8 bases, with 14 bases between them. CDR1 is SGHRS and CDR2 is YFSETQ in the germline V gene. The length of the CDR3 is 15 residues.

The chain is built from TRBV12-3 or TRBV12-4 and TRBJ1-6, with D maybe TRBD1 (5 bases). The CDR3 has 15 amino acids. V was clipped by 7 bases and J by 3 bases, with 13 bases between them. This chain's CDR3 is CASTPSGGYNSPLHF. CDR3 nucleotides: TGTGCCAGCACCCCGAGTGGGGGCTATAATTCACCCCTCCACTTT.

This clonotype was recorded at least ten times. The chain links TRBV9 to TRBJ2-7, with TRBD1 matching 7 bases. The CDR3 runs to 14 residues. The germline V gene has CDR1 SGDLS and CDR2 YYNGEE. V shed 7 bases and J 2 bases; nucleotides not matched to a gene: 9. The CDR3 nucleotides are TGTGCCAGCGACCGGACAGGTCAAGCCTACGAGCAGTACTTC. Its translation is CASDRTGQAYEQYF.

The CDR3 sequence: CASSYSSVARSNTGELFF. CDR3 coding DNA: TGTGCCAGCAGTTACTCGTCCGTAGCGAGATCGAACACCGGGGAGCTGTTTTTT. V and J are TRBV6-5 and TRBJ2-2; a possible D gene is TRBD2 (5 bases). Looked up from germline, CDR1 is MNHEY and CDR2 is SVGAGI. The CDR3 loop spans 18 amino acids. The germline V and J ends were trimmed by 0 bases and 0 bases, with 14 bases remaining between them.

In this sample, this clonotype turned up many times. The rearrangement links TRBV7-9 to TRBJ1-4; D remains unclear. V was shortened by 3 bases and J by 0 bases, with 8 bases between the two germline ends. The CDR3 is 15 residues long. Looked up from germline, CDR1 is SEHNR and CDR2 is FQNEAQ (reference sequence). CDR3 nucleotide sequence: TGTGCCAGCAGCTTTATCGGGGCAACTAATGAAAAACTGTTTTTT. As protein: CASSFIGATNEKLFF. The full variable domain, in which reference TRBV7-9 and TRBJ1-4 provide the parts outside the CDR3, is DTGVSQNPRHKITKRGQNVTFRCDPISEHNRLYWYRQTLGQGPEFLTYFQNEAQLEKSRLLSDRFSAERPKGSFSTLEIQRTEQGDSAMYLCASSFIGATNEKLFFGSGTQLSVL.

This clonotype was seen ten or more times. CDR3 loop: CSAKPSYTQYF. As DNA, the CDR3 is TGCAGTGCTAAACCAAGCTATACGCAGTATTTT. The chain joins TRBV20-1 to TRBJ2-3; D gene uncertain. V lost 4 bases, J lost 7 bases, and 9 bases lay in between. CDR3 length: 11 residues. Germline CDR1 reads DFQATT; CDR2 reads SNEGSKA (reference sequence).

This clonotype was found many times. The chain combines TRBV12-3 or TRBV12-4 with TRBJ1-1, with D unresolved. There are 12 residues in the CDR3. V was shortened by 6 bases and J by 5 bases, with 10 bases between the two germline ends. CDR3 amino acids: CASRLVGTEAFF. In DNA, the CDR3 is TGTGCCAGCAGACTCGTTGGGACTGAAGCTTTCTTT.

The sample holds many counts of this clonotype. This chain uses TRBV5-1 with TRBJ1-4; 8 nucleotides agree with TRBD1. V lost 2 bases and J lost 6; bases outside the gene matches: 3. Germline V gene sequence: CDR1 SGHRS, CDR2 YFSETQ. There are 14 residues in the CDR3. This CDR3 reads CASSFDRGDEKLFF. The CDR3 region has the DNA TGCGCCAGCAGCTTTGACAGGGGAGATGAAAAACTGTTTTTT.

This clonotype has at least ten counts. The chain uses TRBV10-2 and TRBJ2-2, with 7 bases aligning to TRBD2. This CDR3 has 15 residues. CDR1 and CDR2 from the germline V gene are WSHSY and SAAADI. V lost 4 bases and J lost 6; bases outside the gene matches: 8. In DNA form, the CDR3 reads TGCGCCAGCAGTGCTCGTGGGAGGGGAGCCGGGGAGCTGTTTTTT. Its protein product is CASSARGRGAGELFF.

This clonotype has at least ten counts. The chain joins TRBV3-1 to TRBJ1-1; 9 nucleotides align to TRBD1. The CDR3 has 15 residues. Per germline, CDR1 LGHDT and CDR2 YNNKEL (reference sequence). V lost 1 base, J lost 1 base, and 1 base stayed unmatched. The CDR3 sequence is CASSQGTGANTEAFF. Here the CDR3 DNA reads TGTGCCAGCAGCCAAGGGACAGGGGCGAACACTGAAGCTTTCTTT.

This clonotype was seen ten or more times. Germline and junction disagree at one end, which may indicate a read error. V and J are TRBV5-1 and TRBJ2-3; TRBD1 or TRBD2 may be the D gene (5 bases each). Germline V gene sequence: CDR1 SGHRS, CDR2 YFSETQ. This CDR3 comprises 15 residues. CDR3 DNA sequence: TGCGCCAGCAGCTTGTGGCAGGGAGTCACATATACGCAGTATTTT. Its translation is CASSLWQGVTYTQYF.

The chain joins TRBV18 to TRBJ2-7, with 7 positions matching TRBD1. Trimming cost V 2 bases and J 2 bases; bases outside gene matches: 3. The CDR3 totals 14 residues. Germline values: CDR1 KGHSH, CDR2 LQKENI. CDR3 nucleotide sequence: TGTGCCAGCTCACCAGCGGACAGGCCCTACGAGCAGTACTTC. Its translation is CASSPADRPYEQYF. Based on the CDR3 plus reference TRBV18 and TRBJ2-7, the full variable domain is NAGVMQNPRHLVRRRGQEARLRCSPMKGHSHVYWYRQLPEEGLKFMVYLQKENIIDESGMPKERFSAEFPKEGPSILRIQQVVRGDSAAYFCASSPADRPYEQYFGPGTRLTVT.

This clonotype has at least ten counts. The gene calls are TRBV29-1 and TRBJ1-1; 7 nucleotides align to TRBD1. From germline, CDR1 is SQVTM and CDR2 ANQGSEA. CDR3 size: 12 residues. Unmatched junction bases numbered 1, after V lost 5 bases and J lost 1 base. The CDR3 sequence: CSVNRGNTEAFF. In DNA, the CDR3 is TGCAGCGTTAACAGGGGGAACACTGAAGCTTTCTTT.

This clonotype was recorded many times. J is TRBJ1-1 and V is TRBV4-3; 8 bases line up with TRBD1. Germline CDR1 LGHNA, CDR2 YSLEER. Trimming removed 3 bases from V and 8 bases from J; junction bases left unmatched: 5. This CDR3 is 13 amino acids long. CDR3 DNA sequence: TGCGCCAGCAGCCAGACGGGACAGGCGGAAGCTTTCTTT. Protein product: CASSQTGQAEAFF.

This clonotype has a count of ten or more. The V call is TRBV5-1, the J call TRBJ2-2; no clear D. The V gene's germline CDR1 is SGHRS and CDR2 YFSETQ. V shed 4 bases and J shed 5 bases, with 12 bases lying between them. This CDR3 has 14 amino acids. CDR3 in amino acids: CASSLSSVTGELFF. DNA for the CDR3: TGCGCCAGCAGCCTTTCTAGTGTAACCGGGGAGCTGTTTTTT.

By proportion, this clonotype is medium-sized (0.01 to 0.1%). The chain joins TRBV10-1 to TRBJ1-1; TRBD1 aligns across 9 bases. The V segment lost 5 bases and the J segment 5 bases; nucleotides outside the gene matches: 6. This CDR3 is built from 14 residues. The germline gives CDR1 WNHNN, CDR2 SYGVQD (reference sequence). The CDR3 loop is CASSPGTGNTEAFF. CDR3 nucleotides: TGCGCCAGCAGTCCCGGGACAGGGAATACTGAAGCTTTCTTT.